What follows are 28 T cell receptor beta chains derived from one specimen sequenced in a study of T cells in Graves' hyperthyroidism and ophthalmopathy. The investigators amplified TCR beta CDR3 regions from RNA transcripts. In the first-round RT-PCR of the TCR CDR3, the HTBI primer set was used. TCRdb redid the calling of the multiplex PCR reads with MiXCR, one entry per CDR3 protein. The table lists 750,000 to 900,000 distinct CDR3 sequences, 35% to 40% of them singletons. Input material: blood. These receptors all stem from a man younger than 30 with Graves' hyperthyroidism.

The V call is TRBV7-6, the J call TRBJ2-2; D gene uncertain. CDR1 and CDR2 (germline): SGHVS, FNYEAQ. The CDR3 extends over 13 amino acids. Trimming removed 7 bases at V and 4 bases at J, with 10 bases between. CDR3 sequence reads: CASTELATGELFF. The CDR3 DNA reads TGTGCCAGCACCGAATTGGCCACCGGGGAGCTGTTTTTT. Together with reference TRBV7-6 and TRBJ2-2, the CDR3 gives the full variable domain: GAGVSQSPRYKVTKRGQDVALRCDPISGHVSLYWYRQALGQGPEFLTYFNYEAQQDKSGLPNDRFSAERPEGSISTLTIQRTEQRDSAMYRCASTELATGELFFGEGSRLTVL.

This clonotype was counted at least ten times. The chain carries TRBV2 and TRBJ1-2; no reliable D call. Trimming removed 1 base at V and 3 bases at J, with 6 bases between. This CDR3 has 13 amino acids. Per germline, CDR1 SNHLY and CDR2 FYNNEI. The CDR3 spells CASSEEGYYGYTF. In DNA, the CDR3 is TGTGCCAGCAGTGAAGAGGGATACTATGGCTACACCTTC.

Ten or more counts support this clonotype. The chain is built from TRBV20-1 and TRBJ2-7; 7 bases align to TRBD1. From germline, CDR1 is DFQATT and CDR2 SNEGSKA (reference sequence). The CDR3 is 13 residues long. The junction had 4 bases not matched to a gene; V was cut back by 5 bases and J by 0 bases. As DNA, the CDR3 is TGCAGTGCTCCTACAGGGGTCTCCTACGAGCAGTACTTC. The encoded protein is CSAPTGVSYEQYF.

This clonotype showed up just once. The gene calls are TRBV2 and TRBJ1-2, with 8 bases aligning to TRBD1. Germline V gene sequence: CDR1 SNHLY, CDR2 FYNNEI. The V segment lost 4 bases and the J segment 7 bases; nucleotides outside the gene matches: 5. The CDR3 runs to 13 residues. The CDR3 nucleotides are TGTGCCAGCAGTGCCAGGGGGCTTCGTGGCTACACCTTC. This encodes CASSARGLRGYTF.

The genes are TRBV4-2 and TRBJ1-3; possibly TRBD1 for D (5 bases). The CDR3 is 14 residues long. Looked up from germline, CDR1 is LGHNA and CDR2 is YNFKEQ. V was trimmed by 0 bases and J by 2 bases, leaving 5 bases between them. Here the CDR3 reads CASSQEDTGNTIYF. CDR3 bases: TGTGCCAGCAGCCAAGAGGACACTGGAAACACCATATATTTT.

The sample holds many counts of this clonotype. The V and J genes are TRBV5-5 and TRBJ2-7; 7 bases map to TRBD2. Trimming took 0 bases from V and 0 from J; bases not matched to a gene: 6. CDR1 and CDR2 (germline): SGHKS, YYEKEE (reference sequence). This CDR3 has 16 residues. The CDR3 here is CASSLEGTTVSYEQYF. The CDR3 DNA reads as TGTGCCAGCAGCTTGGAAGGGACTACCGTCTCCTACGAGCAGTACTTC.

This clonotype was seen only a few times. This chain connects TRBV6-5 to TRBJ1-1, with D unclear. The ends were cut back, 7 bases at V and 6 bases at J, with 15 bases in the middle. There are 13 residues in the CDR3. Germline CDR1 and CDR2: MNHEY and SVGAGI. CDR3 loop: CASIGPSKPEAFF. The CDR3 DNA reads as TGTGCCAGCATTGGACCGTCCAAACCTGAAGCTTTCTTT.

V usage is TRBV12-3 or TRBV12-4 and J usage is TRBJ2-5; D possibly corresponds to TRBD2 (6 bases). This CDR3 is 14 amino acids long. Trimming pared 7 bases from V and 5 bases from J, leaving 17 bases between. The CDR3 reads CASKRTERGETQYF. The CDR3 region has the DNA TGTGCCAGCAAGCGTACAGAACGGGGGGAGACCCAGTACTTC.

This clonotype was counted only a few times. The CDR3 DNA sequence: TGTGCCAGCAGCTTCGGGGTAGGAGGTGAAAAACTGTTTTTT. Translating gives CASSFGVGGEKLFF. The chain recombines TRBV5-6 with TRBJ1-4; D remains unclear. The V end lost 2 bases, the J end lost 7 bases, and 12 bases lay between the germline ends. The germline gives CDR1 SGHDT, CDR2 YYEEEE. This CDR3 has 14 amino acids.

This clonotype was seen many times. In nucleotides, the CDR3 is TGTGCCAGTAGTATCGGAGGGGAGCGTTTCCATGGCTACACCTTC. Translated: CASSIGGERFHGYTF. The rearrangement joins TRBV19 to TRBJ1-2; D is perhaps TRBD1 (5 bases). Germline CDR1 is LNHDA and CDR2 is SQIVND (reference sequence). This CDR3 has 15 residues. V shed 3 bases and J shed 6 bases, with 17 bases lying between them. The full variable domain, in which reference TRBV19 and TRBJ1-2 provide the parts outside the CDR3, is DGGITQSPKYLFRKEGQNVTLSCEQNLNHDAMYWYRQDPGQGLRLIYYSQIVNDFQKGDIAEGYSVSREKKESFPLTVTSAQKNPTAFYLCASSIGGERFHGYTFGSGTRLTVV.

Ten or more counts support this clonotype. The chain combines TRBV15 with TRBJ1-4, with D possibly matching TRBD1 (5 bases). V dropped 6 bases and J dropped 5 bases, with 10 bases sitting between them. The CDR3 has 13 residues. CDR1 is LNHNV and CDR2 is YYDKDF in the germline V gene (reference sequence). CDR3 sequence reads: CATRDRLNEKLFF. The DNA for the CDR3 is TGTGCCACCAGAGACAGATTAAATGAAAAACTGTTTTTT.

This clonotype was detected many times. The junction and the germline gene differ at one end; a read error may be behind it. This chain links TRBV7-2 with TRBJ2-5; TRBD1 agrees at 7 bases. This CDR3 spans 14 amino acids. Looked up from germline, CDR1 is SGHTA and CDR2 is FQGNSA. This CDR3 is CASSPNRGQETQYF. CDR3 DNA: TGCGCCAGCAGCCCTAACAGGGGCCAAGAGACCCAGTACTTC.

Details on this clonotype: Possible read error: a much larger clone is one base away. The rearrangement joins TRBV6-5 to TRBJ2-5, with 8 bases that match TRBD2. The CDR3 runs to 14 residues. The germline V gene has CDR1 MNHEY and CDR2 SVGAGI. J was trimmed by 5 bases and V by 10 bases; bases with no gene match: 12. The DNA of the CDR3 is TGTGCCATCAGCCCCCGGGGACTAGAGGAGACCCAGTACTTC. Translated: CAISPRGLEETQYF.

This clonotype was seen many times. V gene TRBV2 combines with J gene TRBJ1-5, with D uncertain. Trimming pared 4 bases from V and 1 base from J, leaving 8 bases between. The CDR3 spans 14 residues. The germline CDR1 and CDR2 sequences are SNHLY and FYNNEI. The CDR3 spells CASSVGLSNQPQHF. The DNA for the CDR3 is TGTGCCAGCAGTGTCGGTTTGAGCAATCAGCCCCAGCATTTT.

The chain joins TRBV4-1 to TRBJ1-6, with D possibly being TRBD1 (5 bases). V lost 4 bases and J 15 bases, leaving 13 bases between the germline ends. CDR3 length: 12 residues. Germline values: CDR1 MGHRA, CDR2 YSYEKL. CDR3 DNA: TGCGCCAGCAGCCTAGGGGATCGGGACCTCCACTTT. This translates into CASSLGDRDLHF.

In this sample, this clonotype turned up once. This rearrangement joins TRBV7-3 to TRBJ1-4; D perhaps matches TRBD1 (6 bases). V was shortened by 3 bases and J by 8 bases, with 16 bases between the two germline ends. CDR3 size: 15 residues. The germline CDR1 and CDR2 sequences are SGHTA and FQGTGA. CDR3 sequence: CASSLTGGAGEKLFF. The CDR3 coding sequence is TGTGCCAGCAGCTTGACGGGGGGGGCGGGGGAAAAACTGTTTTTT.

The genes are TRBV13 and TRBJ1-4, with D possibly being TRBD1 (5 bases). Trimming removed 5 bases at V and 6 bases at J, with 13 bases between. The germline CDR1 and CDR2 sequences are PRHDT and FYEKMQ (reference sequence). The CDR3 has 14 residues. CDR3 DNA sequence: TGTGCCAGCAGCCCCGGGACCCCAGATGAAAAACTGTTTTTT. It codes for CASSPGTPDEKLFF.

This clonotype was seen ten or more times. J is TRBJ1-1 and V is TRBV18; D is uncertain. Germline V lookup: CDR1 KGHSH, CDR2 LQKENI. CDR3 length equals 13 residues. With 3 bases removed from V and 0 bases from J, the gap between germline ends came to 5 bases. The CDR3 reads CASSPVLNTEAFF. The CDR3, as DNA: TGTGCCAGCTCACCGGTCTTGAACACTGAAGCTTTCTTT.

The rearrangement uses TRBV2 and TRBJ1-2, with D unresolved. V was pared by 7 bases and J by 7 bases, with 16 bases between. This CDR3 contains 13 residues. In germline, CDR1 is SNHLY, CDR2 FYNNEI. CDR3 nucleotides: TGTGCCAGCACCCGTATCCTCCCGGGTGGCTACACCTTC. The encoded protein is CASTRILPGGYTF.

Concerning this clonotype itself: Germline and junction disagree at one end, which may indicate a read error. The CDR3 loop reads CASRAYFESNEQFF. CDR3 sequence (DNA): TGTGCCAGCCGTGCGTATTTCGAGAGCAATGAGCAGTTCTTC. V is TRBV5-1 and J is TRBJ2-1; D not resolved. CDR3 size: 14 residues. Looked up from germline, CDR1 is SGHRS and CDR2 is YFSETQ.

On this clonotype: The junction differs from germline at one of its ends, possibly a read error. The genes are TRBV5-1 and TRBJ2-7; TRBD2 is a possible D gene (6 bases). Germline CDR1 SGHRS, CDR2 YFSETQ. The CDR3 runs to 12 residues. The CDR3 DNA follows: TGTGCCAGCAGCTTAGAGGAGGGCGAGCAGTACTTC. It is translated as CASSLEEGEQYF.

This CDR3 reads CASSLRGMDEQYF. The CDR3 DNA reads as TGTGCCAGCAGCTTGAGGGGGATGGACGAGCAGTACTTC. The chain couples TRBV13 to TRBJ2-7; TRBD1 is a possible D gene (6 bases). This CDR3 contains 13 residues. Looked up from germline, CDR1 is PRHDT and CDR2 is FYEKMQ (reference sequence). Trimming took off 3 bases at V and 5 bases at J, with 11 bases between the two ends.

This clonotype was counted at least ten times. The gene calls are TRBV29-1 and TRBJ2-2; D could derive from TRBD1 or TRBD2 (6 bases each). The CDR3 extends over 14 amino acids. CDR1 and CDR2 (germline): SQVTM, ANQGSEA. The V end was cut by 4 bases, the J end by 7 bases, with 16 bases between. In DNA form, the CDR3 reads TGCAGCGTTGGTGAGGGGGGCTATAGCGGGGAGCTGTTTTTT. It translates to CSVGEGGYSGELFF.

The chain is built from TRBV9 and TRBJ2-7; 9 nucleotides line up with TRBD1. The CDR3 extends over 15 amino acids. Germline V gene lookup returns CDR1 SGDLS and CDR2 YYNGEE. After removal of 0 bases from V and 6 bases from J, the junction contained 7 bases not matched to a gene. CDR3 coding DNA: TGTGCCAGCAGCGTAGCTCATGCGGACAGGGGCGAGCAGTACTTC. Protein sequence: CASSVAHADRGEQYF.

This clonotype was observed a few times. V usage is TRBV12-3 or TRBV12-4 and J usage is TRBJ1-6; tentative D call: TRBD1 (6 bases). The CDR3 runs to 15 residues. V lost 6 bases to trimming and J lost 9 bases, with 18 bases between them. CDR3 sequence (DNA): TGTGCCAGCAGCCCGGACAGCGACCGAGTTTCACCCCTCCACTTT. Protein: CASSPDSDRVSPLHF.

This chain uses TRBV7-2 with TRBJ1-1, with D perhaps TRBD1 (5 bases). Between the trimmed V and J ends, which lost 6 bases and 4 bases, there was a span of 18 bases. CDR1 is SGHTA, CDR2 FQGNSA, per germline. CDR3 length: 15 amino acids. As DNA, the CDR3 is TGTGCCAGCAGAACTAGCCTGGGGGGGGGCACTGAAGCTTTCTTT. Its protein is CASRTSLGGGTEAFF.

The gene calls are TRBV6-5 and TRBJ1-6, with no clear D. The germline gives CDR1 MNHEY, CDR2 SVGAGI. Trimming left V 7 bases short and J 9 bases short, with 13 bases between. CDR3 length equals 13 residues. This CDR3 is CASTRGVSSPLHF. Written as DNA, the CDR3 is TGTGCCAGCACGAGAGGAGTGAGTTCACCCCTCCACTTT.

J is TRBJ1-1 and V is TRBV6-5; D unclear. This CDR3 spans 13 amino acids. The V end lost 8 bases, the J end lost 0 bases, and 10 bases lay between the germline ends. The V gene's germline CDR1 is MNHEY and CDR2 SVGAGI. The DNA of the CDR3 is TGTGCCAGCGTCACAGAAATGAACACTGAAGCTTTCTTT. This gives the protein CASVTEMNTEAFF.